This T cell receptor beta chain was profiled in a study of human thymus T cells. Study-wide results and caveats: Unrelated individuals were reported by related research to share highly overlapping thymic repertoires. Thymic and blood repertoires appeared to display a bias in their usage of V and J genes.

Of note for this clone: The antigen is not known.

Libraries were prepared by immunoSEQ multiplex PCR; TCRdb keeps only in-frame clonotypes and omits some of them. The sample consists of about 130,000 clones, about 93% of them appearing once. Corrective heart surgery yielded resections, and these provided the thymus tissue. The donor group consisted of healthy Finnish infants who were having corrective surgery for congenital heart defects. Per the germline V gene, CDR1 is MNHNS and CDR2 is SASEGT. CDR3 length: 16 amino acids. J lost 0 bases, V lost 3 bases, and 5 bases had no gene match. The sequencing input was thymus tissue. The chain uses TRBV6-1 and TRBJ1-5; 7 bases are shared with TRBD1. This sequence was found in a boy younger than two with a congenital heart defect but otherwise immunologically healthy. DNA for the CDR3: TGTGCCAGCAGTGACCACAGGGGCTGTAGCAATCAGCCCCAGCATTTT. As protein: CASSDHRGCSNQPQHF.